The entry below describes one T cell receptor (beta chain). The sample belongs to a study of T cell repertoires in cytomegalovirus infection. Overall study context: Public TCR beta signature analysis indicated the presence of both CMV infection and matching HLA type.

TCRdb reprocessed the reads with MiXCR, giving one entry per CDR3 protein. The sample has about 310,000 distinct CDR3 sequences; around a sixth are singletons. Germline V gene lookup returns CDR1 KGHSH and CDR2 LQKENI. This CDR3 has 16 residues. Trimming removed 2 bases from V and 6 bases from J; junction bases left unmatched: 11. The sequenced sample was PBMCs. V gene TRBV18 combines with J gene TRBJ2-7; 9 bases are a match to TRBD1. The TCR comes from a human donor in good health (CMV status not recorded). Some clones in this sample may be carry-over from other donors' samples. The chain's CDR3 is CASSPTRGQGRLEQYF. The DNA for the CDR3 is TGTGCCAGCTCACCAACGAGGGGACAGGGTAGACTCGAGCAGTACTTC.